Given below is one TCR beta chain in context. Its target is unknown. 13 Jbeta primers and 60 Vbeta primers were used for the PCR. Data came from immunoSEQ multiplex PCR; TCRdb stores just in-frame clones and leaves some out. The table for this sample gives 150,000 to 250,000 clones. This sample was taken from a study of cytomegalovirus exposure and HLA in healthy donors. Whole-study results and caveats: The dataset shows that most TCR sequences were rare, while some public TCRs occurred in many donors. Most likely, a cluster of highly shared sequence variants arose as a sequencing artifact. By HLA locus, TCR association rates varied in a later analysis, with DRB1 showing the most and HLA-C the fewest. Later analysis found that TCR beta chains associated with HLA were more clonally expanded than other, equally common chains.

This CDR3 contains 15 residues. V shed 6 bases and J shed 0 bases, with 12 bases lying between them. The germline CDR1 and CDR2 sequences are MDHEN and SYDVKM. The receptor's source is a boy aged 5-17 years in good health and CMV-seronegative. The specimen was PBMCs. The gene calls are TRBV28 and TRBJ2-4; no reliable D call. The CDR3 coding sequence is TGTGCCAGCAGCGTAATATCAGTAGCCAAAAACATTCAGTACTTC. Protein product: CASSVISVAKNIQYF.